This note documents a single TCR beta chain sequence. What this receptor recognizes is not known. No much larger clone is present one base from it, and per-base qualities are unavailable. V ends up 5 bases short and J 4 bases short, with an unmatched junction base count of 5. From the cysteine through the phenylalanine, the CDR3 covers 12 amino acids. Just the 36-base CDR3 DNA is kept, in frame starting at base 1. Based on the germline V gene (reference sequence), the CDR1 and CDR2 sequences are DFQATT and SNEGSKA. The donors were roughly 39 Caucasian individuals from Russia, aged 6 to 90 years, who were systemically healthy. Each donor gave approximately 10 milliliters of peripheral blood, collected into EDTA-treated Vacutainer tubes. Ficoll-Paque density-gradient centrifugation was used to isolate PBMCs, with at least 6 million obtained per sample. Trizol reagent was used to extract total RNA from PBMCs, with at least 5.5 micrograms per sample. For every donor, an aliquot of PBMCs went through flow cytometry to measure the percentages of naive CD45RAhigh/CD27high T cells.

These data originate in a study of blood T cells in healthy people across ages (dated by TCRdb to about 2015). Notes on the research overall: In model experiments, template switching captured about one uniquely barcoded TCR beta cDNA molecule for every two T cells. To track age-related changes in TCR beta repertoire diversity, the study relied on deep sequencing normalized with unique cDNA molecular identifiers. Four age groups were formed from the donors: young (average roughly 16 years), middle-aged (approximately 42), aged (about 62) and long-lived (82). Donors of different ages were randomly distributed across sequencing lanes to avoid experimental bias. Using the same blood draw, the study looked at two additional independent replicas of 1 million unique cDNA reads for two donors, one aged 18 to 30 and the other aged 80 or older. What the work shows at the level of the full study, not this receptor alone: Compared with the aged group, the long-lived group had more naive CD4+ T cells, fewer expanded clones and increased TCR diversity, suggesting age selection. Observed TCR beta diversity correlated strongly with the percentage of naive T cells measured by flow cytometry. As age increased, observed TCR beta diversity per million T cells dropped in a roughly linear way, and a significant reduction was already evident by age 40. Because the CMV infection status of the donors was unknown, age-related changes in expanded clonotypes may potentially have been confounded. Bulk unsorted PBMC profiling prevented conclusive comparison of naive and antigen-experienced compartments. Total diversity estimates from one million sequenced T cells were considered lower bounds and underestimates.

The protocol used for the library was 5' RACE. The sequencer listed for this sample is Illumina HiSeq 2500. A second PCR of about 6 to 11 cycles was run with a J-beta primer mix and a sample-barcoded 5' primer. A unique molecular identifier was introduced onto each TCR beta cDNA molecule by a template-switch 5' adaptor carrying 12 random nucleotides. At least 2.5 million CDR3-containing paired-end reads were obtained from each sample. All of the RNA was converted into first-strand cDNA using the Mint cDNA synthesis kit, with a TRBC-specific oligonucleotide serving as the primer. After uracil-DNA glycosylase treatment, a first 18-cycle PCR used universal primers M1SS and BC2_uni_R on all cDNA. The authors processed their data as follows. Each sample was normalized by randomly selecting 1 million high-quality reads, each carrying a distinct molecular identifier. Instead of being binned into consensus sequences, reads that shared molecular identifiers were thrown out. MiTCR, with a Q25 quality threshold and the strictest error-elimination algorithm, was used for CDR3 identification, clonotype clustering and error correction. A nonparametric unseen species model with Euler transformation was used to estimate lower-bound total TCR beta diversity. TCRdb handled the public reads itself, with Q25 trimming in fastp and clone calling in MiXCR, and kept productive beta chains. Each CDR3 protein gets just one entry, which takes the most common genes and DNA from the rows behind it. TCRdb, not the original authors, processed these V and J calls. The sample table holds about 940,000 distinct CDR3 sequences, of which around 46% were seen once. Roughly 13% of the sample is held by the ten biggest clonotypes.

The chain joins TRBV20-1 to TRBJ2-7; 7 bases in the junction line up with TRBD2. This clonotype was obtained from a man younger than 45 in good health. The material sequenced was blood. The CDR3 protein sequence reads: CSAGGGRYEQYF. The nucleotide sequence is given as TGCAGTGCTGGGGGGGGACGGTACGAGCAGTACTTC.